The 14 T cell receptor beta chains given below trace back to one sample, sequenced in a study of T cell changes during pregnancy in multiple sclerosis. Libraries were prepared by immunoSEQ multiplex PCR; TCRdb keeps only in-frame clonotypes and omits some of them. Altogether approximately 40,000 clones are present, 85% to 95% being singletons, with the ten largest covering around 0.52%. The sequencing used CD4+ T cells from peripheral blood mononuclear cells, collected in the third trimester of pregnancy. Receptor source: a female donor with multiple sclerosis, enrolled in a pregnancy study.

This sequence joins TRBV7-3 and TRBJ2-1, with TRBD2 matching 7 bases. Trimming cost V 5 bases and J 0 bases; bases outside gene matches: 4. CDR1 SGHTA and CDR2 FQGTGA come from the germline V gene. CDR3 length equals 15 residues. CDR3 coding DNA: TGTGCCAGCAGCCCAAGCGGGAACTCCTACAATGAGCAGTTCTTC. It translates to CASSPSGNSYNEQFF.

This chain links TRBV12-5 with TRBJ1-1; D possibly corresponds to TRBD1 (5 bases). Germline CDR1 is LGHNT and CDR2 is FRNRAP. This CDR3 is built from 14 residues. Trimming took off 7 bases at V and 1 base at J, with 13 bases between the two ends. CDR3 in DNA: TGTGCTAGTGCCAAGCGGGGGGGGAACACTGAAGCTTTCTTT. Amino acids: CASAKRGGNTEAFF. Full variable domain (outside the CDR3, taken from reference TRBV12-5 and TRBJ1-1): DARVTQTPRHKVTEMGQEVTMRCQPILGHNTVFWYRQTMMQGLELLAYFRNRAPLDDSGMPKDRFSAEMPDATLATLKIQPSEPRDSAVYFCASAKRGGNTEAFFGQGTRLTVV.

The chain couples TRBV7-3 to TRBJ2-5, with 11 bases identical to TRBD2. V was clipped by 5 bases and J by 5 bases; unmatched bases: 7. The CDR3 sequence is 15 residues long. Germline V gives CDR1 SGHTA, CDR2 FQGTGA. The CDR3, as DNA: TGTGCCAGCAGCCGGGGGACTAGCGGCTTTGAGACCCAGTACTTC. This encodes CASSRGTSGFETQYF. The whole variable domain, filled in from reference TRBV7-3 and TRBJ2-5, reads GAGVSQTPSNKVTEKGKYVELRCDPISGHTALYWYRQSLGQGPEFLIYFQGTGAADDSGLPNDRFFAVRPEGSVSTLKIQRTERGDSAVYLCASSRGTSGFETQYFGPGTRLLVL.

This chain uses TRBV19 with TRBJ1-1; weak D call: TRBD1 (6 bases). The V and J ends lost 6 bases and 4 bases respectively, with 15 bases between them. Germline loops: CDR1 LNHDA, CDR2 SQIVND (reference sequence). The CDR3 length is 14 residues. CDR3 in DNA: TGTGCCAGTAGCACAGGGAAAGGTGGCACTGAAGCTTTCTTT. It codes for CASSTGKGGTEAFF.

The rearrangement joins TRBV21-1 to TRBJ2-7; TRBD2 is the table's D call, not checked against the DNA. TRBV21-1 corresponds to a pseudogene. This CDR3 comprises 15 residues. In DNA form, the CDR3 reads TGTGCCCCCAGCCGGCTAGCGGGAGAACAAGACGAGCAGTACTTC. Translated, it gives CAPSRLAGEQDEQYF.

The chain carries TRBV7-2 and TRBJ2-5, with D tentatively TRBD2 (5 bases). Germline CDR1 SGHTA, CDR2 FQGNSA. This CDR3 comprises 13 residues. Trimming shortened V by 5 bases and J by 5 bases, and 12 bases separated the two germline ends. CDR3 bases: TGTGCCAGCAGCCCAGGCGGGCGGGAGACCCAGTACTTC. This codes for CASSPGGRETQYF.

The V gene is TRBV9, the J gene TRBJ2-1, with no clear D. The V gene's germline CDR1 is SGDLS and CDR2 YYNGEE. There are 13 residues in the CDR3. Trimming removed 0 bases from V and 8 bases from J, with 9 bases in between. CDR3 amino acids: CASSVALADEQFF. The CDR3 region has the DNA TGTGCCAGCAGCGTAGCTCTGGCAGATGAGCAGTTCTTC.

A single count supports this clone. This chain links TRBV7-2 with TRBJ2-1; D might be TRBD2 (6 bases). The CDR3 has 17 residues. V lost 4 bases and J 2 bases, leaving 18 bases between the germline ends. The germline V gene encodes CDR1 SGHTA and CDR2 FQGNSA. The CDR3 DNA reads as TGTGCCAGCAGCTCCACCTTAATAGCGGAGGCCTACAATGAGCAGTTCTTC. Its translation: CASSSTLIAEAYNEQFF.

The V call is TRBV19, the J call TRBJ2-7; possibly TRBD2 for D (6 bases). The CDR3 runs 16 residues. The V gene lost 2 bases and the J gene lost 3 bases, with 17 bases spanning the gap. In germline, CDR1 is LNHDA, CDR2 SQIVND (reference sequence). The CDR3: CASSIKSGVPNYEQYF. CDR3 bases: TGTGCCAGTAGTATAAAGTCGGGAGTCCCCAACTACGAGCAGTACTTC.

CDR3 coding DNA: TGTGCCAGCATATCCCCAGGGATCGCATATCAGCCCCAGCATTTT. It specifies CASISPGIAYQPQHF. V and J are TRBV28 and TRBJ1-5, with a weak D call TRBD1 (5 bases). V was cut by 7 bases and J by 5 bases, with 18 bases left in between. CDR3 size: 15 residues. CDR1 is MDHEN, CDR2 SYDVKM, per germline.

This sequence joins TRBV28 and TRBJ2-7; 8 bases align to TRBD2. V was clipped by 8 bases and J by 5 bases; unmatched bases: 8. This CDR3 has 13 amino acids. Germline V gives CDR1 MDHEN, CDR2 SYDVKM. The CDR3 nucleotides read TGTGCCAGCCGAACGCGGGGGGCCCACGAGCAGTACTTC. Amino acids: CASRTRGAHEQYF.

The genes are TRBV11-2 and TRBJ2-3, with 13 bases identical to TRBD2. The CDR3 consists of 16 residues. J was trimmed by 4 bases and V by 2 bases; bases with no gene match: 3. Germline CDR1 reads SGHAT; CDR2 reads FQNNGV. The CDR3 nucleotides read TGTGCCAGCAGCTTAACGGGACTAGCGGGATCAGATACGCAGTATTTT. Protein product: CASSLTGLAGSDTQYF.

This chain connects TRBV7-2 to TRBJ1-2; 7 nucleotides match TRBD1. This CDR3 comprises 17 residues. Germline CDR1 and CDR2: SGHTA and FQGNSA. V was pared by 5 bases and J by 0 bases, with 12 bases of the junction left unmatched. The CDR3, as DNA: TGTGCCAGCAGCAGCTTAGCCGGACAGGAGACTAACTATGGCTACACCTTC. This translates into CASSSLAGQETNYGYTF. The full variable domain, with the rest looked up from reference TRBV7-2 and TRBJ1-2, is GAGVSQSPSNKVTEKGKDVELRCDPISGHTALYWYRQSLGQGLEFLIYFQGNSAPDKSGLPSDRFSAERTGGSVSTLTIQRTQQEDSAVYLCASSSLAGQETNYGYTFGSGTRLTVV.

The chain combines TRBV27 with TRBJ2-7; 8 bases match TRBD2. J lost 5 bases, V lost 8 bases, and 17 bases had no gene match. The CDR3 covers 16 residues. Germline V gene data show CDR1 as MNHEY and CDR2 as SMNVEV (reference sequence). CDR3 in DNA: TGTGCCAGCTACGGTCAGGGGCGGGAGGAAGGTGACGAGCAGTACTTC. Protein product: CASYGQGREEGDEQYF.